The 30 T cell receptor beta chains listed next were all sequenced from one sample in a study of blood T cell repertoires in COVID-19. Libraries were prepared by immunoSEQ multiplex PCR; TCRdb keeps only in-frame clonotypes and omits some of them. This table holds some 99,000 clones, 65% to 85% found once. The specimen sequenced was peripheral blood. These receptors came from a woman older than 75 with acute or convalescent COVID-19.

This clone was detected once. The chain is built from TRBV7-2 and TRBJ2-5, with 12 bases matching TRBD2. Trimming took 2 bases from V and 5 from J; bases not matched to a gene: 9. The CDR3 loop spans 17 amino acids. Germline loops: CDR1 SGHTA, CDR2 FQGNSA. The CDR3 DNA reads TGTGCCAGCAGCTTAAGTCTAGCGGGGGGGCTCGGGGAGACCCAGTACTTC. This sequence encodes CASSLSLAGGLGETQYF.

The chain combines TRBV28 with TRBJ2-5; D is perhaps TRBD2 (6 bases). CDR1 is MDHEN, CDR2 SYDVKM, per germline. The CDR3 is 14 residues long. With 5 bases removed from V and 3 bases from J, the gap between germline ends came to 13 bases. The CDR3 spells CASSPLWGEETQYF. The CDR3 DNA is TGTGCCAGCAGTCCTCTATGGGGGGAAGAGACCCAGTACTTC.

The CDR3 loop is CASITSGGKLFF. CDR3 nucleotide sequence: TGTGCCAGTATAACCTCAGGGGGAAAACTGTTTTTT. The chain links TRBV19 to TRBJ1-4; TRBD1 agrees at 7 bases. This CDR3 region has 12 residues. Unmatched junction bases numbered 6, after V lost 7 bases and J lost 10 bases. CDR1 is LNHDA, CDR2 SQIVND, per germline (reference sequence).

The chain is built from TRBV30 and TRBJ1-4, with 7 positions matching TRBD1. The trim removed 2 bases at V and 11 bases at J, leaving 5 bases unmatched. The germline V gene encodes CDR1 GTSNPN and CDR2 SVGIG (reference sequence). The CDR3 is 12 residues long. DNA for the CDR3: TGTGCCTGGAGTAGCTCGACAGGGAAACTGTTTTTT. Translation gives CAWSSSTGKLFF. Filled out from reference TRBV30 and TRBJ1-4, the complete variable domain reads SQTIHQWPATLVQPVGSPLSLECTVEGTSNPNLYWYRQAAGRGLQLLFYSVGIGQISSEVPQNLSASRPQDRQFILSSKKLLLSDSGFYLCAWSSSTGKLFFGSGTQLSVL.

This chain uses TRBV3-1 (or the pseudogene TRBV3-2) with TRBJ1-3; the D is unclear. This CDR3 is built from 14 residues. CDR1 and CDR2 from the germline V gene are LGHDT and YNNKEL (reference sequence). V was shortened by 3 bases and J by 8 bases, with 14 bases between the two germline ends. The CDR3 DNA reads TGTGCCAGCAGCCAGTCCCTGGGTGGGCACACCATATATTTT. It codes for CASSQSLGGHTIYF.

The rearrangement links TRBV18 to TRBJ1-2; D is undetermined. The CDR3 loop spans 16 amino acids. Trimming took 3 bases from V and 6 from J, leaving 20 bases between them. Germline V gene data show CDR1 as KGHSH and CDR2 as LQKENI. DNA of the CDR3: TGTGCCAGCTCACCTCCCTCTGTACGAGCCTTCGATGGCTACACCTTC. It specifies CASSPPSVRAFDGYTF. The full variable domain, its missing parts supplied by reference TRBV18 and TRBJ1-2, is NAGVMQNPRHLVRRRGQEARLRCSPMKGHSHVYWYRQLPEEGLKFMVYLQKENIIDESGMPKERFSAEFPKEGPSILRIQQVVRGDSAAYFCASSPPSVRAFDGYTFGSGTRLTVV.

The CDR3 DNA reads TGTGCCAGCAGCCTAGGGACAGGGATGGTAAACACCATATATTTT. Translating gives CASSLGTGMVNTIYF. The chain combines TRBV28 with TRBJ1-3; the match to TRBD1 covers 9 bases. CDR3 size: 15 residues. Germline loops: CDR1 MDHEN, CDR2 SYDVKM. Trimming cost V 6 bases and J 6 bases; bases outside gene matches: 9. The full variable domain, rest sourced from reference TRBV28 and TRBJ1-3, is DVKVTQSSRYLVKRTGEKVFLECVQDMDHENMFWYRQDPGLGLRLIYFSYDVKMKEKGDIPEGYSVSREKKERFSLILESASTNQTSMYLCASSLGTGMVNTIYFGEGSWLTVV.

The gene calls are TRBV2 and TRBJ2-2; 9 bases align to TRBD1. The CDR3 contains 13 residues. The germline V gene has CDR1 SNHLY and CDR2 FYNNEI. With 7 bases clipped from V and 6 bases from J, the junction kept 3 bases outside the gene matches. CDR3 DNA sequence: TGTGCCAGCAATCGACAGGGGGCCGGGGAGCTGTTTTTT. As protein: CASNRQGAGELFF.

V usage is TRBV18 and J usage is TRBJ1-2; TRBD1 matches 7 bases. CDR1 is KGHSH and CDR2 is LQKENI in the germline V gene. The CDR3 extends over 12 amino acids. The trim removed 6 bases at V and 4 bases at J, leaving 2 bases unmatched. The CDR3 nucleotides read TGTGCCAGCTCGGGGACAGTCTATGGCTACACCTTC. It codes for CASSGTVYGYTF. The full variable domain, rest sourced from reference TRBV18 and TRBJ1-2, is NAGVMQNPRHLVRRRGQEARLRCSPMKGHSHVYWYRQLPEEGLKFMVYLQKENIIDESGMPKERFSAEFPKEGPSILRIQQVVRGDSAAYFCASSGTVYGYTFGSGTRLTVV.

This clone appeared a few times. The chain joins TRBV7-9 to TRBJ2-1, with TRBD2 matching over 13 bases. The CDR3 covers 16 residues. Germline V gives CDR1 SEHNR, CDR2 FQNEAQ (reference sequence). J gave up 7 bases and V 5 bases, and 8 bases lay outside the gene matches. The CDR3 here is CASSPPTSGGTNEQFF. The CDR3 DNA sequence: TGTGCCAGCAGCCCACCGACTAGCGGGGGGACGAATGAGCAGTTCTTC.

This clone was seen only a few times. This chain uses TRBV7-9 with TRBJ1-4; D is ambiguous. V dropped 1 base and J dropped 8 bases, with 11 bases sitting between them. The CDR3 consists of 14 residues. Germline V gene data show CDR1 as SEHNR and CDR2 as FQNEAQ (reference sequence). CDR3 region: CASSLGQFDEKLFF. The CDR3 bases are TGTGCCAGCAGCTTAGGACAATTTGACGAAAAACTGTTTTTT.

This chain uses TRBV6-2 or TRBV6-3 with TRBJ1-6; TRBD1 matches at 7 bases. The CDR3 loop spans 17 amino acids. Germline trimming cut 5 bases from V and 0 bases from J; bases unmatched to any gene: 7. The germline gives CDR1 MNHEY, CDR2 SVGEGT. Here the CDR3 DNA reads TGTGCCAGCAGTGACCGGGACAGAAGCTCCTATAATTCACCCCTCCACTTT. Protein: CASSDRDRSSYNSPLHF.

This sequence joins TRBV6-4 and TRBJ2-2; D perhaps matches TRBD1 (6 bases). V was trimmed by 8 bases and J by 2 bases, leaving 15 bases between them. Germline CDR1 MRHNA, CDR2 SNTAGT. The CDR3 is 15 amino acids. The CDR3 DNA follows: TGTGCCAGCCGCCAGGGGACATTTAACACCGGGGAGCTGTTTTTT. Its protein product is CASRQGTFNTGELFF.

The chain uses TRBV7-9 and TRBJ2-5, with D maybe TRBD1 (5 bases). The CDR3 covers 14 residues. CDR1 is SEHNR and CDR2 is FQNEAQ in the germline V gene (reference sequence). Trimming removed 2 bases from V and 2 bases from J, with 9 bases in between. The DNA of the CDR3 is TGTGCCAGCAGCTTACCTAACAGGCAAGAGACCCAGTACTTC. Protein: CASSLPNRQETQYF.

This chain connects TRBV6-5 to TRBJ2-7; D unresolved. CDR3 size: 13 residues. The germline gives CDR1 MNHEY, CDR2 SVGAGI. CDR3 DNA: TGTGGGGTGGGTGCGTCAGGCTCCTACGAGCAGTACTTC. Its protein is CGVGASGSYEQYF.

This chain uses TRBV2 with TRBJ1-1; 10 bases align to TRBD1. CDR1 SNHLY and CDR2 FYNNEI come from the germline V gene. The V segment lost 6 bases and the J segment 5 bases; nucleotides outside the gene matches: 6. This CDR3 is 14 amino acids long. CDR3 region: CASSRDRGDTEAFF. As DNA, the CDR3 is TGTGCCAGCAGCCGGGACAGGGGTGATACTGAAGCTTTCTTT.

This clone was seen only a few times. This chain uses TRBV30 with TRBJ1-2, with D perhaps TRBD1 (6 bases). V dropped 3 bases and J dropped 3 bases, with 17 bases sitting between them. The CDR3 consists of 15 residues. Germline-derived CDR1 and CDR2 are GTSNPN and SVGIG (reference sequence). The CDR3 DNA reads TGTGCCTGGAGCGTGGTTGTGGGGGCGGACTATGGCTACACCTTC. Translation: CAWSVVVGADYGYTF.

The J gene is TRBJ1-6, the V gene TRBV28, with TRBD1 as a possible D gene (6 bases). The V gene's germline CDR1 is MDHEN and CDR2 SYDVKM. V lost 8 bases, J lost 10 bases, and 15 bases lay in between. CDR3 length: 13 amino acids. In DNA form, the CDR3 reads TGTGCCAGCCTACCGGGACAAAACTCACCCCTCCACTTT. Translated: CASLPGQNSPLHF.

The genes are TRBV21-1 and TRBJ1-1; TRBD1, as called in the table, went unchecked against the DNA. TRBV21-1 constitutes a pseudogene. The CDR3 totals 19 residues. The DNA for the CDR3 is TGTGCCACCACTAACTCCAGGGGGGCGGTAGTAAGAAGGGACACTGAAGCTTTCTTT. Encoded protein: CATTNSRGAVVRRDTEAFF.

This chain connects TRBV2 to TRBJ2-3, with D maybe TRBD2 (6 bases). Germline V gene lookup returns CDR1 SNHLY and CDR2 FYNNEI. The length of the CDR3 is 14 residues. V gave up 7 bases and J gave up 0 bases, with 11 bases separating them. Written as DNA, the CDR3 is TGTGCCAGCAAAGCTGGGACTAGCACAGATACGCAGTATTTT. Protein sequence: CASKAGTSTDTQYF.

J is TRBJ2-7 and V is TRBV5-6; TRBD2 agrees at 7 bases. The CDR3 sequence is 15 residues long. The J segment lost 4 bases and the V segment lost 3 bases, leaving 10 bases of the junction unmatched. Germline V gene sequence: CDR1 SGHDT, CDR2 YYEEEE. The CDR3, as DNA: TGTGCCAGCAGCTGGGGAGGCGGGGGAGGGTACGAGCAGTACTTC. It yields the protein CASSWGGGGGYEQYF.

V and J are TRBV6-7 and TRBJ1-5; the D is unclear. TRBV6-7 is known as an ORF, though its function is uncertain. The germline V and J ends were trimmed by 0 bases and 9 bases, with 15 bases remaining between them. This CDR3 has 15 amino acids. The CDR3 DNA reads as TGTGCCAGCAGTTACTCGAACAGTCCGATTAGGCCCCAGCATTTT. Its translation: CASSYSNSPIRPQHF.

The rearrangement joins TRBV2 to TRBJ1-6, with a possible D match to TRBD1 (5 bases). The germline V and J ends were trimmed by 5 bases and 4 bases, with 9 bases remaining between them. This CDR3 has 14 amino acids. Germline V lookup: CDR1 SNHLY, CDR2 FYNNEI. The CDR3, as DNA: TGTGCCAGCAGTAATCAGGGTTATAATTCACCCCTCCACTTT. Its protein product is CASSNQGYNSPLHF.

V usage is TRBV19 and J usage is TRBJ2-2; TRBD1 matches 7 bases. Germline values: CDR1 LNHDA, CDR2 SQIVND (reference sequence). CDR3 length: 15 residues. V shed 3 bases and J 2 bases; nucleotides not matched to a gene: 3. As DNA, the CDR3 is TGTGCCAGTAGTATCGACAGGGCAAACACCGGGGAGCTGTTTTTT. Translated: CASSIDRANTGELFF.

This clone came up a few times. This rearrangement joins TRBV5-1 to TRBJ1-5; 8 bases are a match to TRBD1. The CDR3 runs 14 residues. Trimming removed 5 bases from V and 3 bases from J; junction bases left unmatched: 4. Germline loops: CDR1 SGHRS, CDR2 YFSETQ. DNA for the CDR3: TGCGCCAGCAGTCTGGGACAGGACAATCAGCCCCAGCATTTT. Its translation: CASSLGQDNQPQHF.

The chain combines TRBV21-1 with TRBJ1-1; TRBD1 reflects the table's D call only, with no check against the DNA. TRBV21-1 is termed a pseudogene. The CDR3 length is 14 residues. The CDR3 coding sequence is TGTGCCAGCAGAAAACAGGTGATGAACACTGAAGCTTTCTTT. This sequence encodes CASRKQVMNTEAFF.

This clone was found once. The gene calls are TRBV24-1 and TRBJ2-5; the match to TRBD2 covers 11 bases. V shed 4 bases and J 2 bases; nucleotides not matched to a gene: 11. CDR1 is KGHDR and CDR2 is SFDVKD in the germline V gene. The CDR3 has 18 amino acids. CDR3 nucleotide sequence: TGTGCCACCAGTGACCCGTCCCCGACTAGCGGGGAACAAGAGACCCAGTACTTC. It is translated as CATSDPSPTSGEQETQYF.

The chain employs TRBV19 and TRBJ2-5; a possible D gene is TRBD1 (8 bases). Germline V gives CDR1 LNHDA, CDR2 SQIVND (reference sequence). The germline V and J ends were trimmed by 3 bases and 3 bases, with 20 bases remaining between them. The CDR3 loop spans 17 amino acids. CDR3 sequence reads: CASSISGGTGQEETQYF. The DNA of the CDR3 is TGTGCCAGTAGTATTTCGGGGGGAACGGGACAGGAAGAGACCCAGTACTTC.

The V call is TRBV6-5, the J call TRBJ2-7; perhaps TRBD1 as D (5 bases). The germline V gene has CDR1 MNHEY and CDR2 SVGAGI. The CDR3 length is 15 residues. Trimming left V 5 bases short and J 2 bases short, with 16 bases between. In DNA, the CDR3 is TGTGCCAGCAGTCCTTACCTCGACAGTACCTACGAGCAGTACGTC. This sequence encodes CASSPYLDSTYEQYV.

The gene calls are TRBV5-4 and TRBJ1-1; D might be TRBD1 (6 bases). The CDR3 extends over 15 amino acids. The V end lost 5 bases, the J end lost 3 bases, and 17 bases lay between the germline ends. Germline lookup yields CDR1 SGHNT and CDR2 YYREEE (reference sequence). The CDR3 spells CASSIRTEPYTEAFF. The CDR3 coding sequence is TGTGCCAGCAGTATTCGGACAGAGCCCTACACTGAAGCTTTCTTT.